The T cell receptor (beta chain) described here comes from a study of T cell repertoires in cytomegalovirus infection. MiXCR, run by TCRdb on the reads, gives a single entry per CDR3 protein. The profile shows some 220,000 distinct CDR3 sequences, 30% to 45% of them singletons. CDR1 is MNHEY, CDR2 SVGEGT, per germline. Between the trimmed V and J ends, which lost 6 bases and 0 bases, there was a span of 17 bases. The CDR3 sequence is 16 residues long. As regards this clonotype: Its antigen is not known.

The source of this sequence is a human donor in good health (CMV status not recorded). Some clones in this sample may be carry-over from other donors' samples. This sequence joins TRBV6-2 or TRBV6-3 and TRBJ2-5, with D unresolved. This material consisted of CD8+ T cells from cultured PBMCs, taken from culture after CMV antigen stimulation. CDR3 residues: CASSPGLGSHQETQYF. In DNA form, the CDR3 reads TGTGCCAGCAGCCCCGGTTTGGGCAGCCACCAAGAGACCCAGTACTTC.